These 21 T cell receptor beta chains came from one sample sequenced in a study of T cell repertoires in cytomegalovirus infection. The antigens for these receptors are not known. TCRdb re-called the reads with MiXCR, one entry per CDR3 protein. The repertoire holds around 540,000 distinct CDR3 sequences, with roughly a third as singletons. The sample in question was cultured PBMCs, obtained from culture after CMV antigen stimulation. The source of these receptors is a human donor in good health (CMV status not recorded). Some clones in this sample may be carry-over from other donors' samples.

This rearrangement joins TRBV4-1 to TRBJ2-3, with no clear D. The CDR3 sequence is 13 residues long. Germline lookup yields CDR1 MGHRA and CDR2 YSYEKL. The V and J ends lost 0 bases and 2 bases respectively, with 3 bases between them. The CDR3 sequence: CASSQEATDTQYF. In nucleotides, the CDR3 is TGCGCCAGCAGCCAAGAGGCCACAGATACGCAGTATTTT.

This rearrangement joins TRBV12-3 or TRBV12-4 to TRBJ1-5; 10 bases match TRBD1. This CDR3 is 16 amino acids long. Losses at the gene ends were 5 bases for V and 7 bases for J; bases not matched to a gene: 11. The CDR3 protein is CASSPRDRGLSQPQHF. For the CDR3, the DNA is TGTGCCAGCAGTCCCCGGGACAGGGGTTTGTCCCAGCCCCAGCATTTT.

This CDR3 reads CASSSGLQTNEQFF. CDR3 bases: TGTGCCAGCAGCTCGGGACTACAAACCAATGAGCAGTTCTTC. The V gene is TRBV7-3, the J gene TRBJ2-1; 7 bases align to TRBD2. Germline V gene data show CDR1 as SGHTA and CDR2 as FQGTGA. This CDR3 contains 14 residues. Trimming took 4 bases from V and 6 from J; bases not matched to a gene: 6.

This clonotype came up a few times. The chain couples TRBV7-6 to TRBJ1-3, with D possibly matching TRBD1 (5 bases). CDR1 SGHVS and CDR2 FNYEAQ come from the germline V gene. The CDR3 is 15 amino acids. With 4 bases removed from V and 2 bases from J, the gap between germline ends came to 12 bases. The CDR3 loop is CASSSSGGTGNTIYF. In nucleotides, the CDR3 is TGTGCCAGCAGCTCCAGTGGGGGGACTGGAAACACCATATATTTT. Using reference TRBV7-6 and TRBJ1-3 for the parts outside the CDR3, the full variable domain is GAGVSQSPRYKVTKRGQDVALRCDPISGHVSLYWYRQALGQGPEFLTYFNYEAQQDKSGLPNDRFSAERPEGSISTLTIQRTEQRDSAMYRCASSSSGGTGNTIYFGEGSWLTVV.

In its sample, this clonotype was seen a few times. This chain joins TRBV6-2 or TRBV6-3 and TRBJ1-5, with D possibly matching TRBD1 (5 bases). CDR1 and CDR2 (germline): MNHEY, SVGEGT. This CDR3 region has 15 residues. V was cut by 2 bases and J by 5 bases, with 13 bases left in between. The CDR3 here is CASSYTDNSHQPQHF. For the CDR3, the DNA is TGTGCCAGCAGTTACACGGACAATAGTCATCAGCCCCAGCATTTT.

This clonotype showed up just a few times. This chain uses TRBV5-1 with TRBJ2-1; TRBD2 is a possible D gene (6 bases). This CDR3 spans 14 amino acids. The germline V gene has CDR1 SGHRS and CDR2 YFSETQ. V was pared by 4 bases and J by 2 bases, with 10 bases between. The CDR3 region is CASSGGIPYNEQFF. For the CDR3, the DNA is TGCGCCAGCAGCGGCGGGATTCCCTACAATGAGCAGTTCTTC.

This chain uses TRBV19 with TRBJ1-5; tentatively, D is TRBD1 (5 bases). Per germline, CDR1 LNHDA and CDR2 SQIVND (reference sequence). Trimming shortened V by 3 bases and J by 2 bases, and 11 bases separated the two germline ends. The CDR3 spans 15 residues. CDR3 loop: CASSMDGARNQPQHF. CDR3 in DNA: TGTGCCAGTAGTATGGACGGGGCGCGCAATCAGCCCCAGCATTTT. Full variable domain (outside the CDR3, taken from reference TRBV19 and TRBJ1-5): DGGITQSPKYLFRKEGQNVTLSCEQNLNHDAMYWYRQDPGQGLRLIYYSQIVNDFQKGDIAEGYSVSREKKESFPLTVTSAQKNPTAFYLCASSMDGARNQPQHFGDGTRLSIL.

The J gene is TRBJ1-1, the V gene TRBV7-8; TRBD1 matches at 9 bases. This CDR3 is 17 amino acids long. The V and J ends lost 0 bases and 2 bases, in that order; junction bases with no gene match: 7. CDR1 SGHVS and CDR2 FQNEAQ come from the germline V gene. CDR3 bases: TGTGCCAGCAGCTTAGCTGTCCCGGGACAGGGTAACACTGAAGCTTTCTTT. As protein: CASSLAVPGQGNTEAFF.

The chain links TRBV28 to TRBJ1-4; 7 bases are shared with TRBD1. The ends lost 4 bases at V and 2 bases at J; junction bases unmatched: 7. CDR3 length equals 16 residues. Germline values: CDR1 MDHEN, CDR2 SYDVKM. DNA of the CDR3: TGTGCCAGCAGTTCCTTTACAGGGGTGACTAATGAAAAACTGTTTTTT. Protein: CASSSFTGVTNEKLFF.

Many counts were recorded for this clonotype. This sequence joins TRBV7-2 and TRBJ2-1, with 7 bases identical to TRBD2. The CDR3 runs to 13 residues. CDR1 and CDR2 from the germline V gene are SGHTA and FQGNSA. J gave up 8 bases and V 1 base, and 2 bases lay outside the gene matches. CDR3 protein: CASSLGTRDEQFF. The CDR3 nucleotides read TGTGCCAGCAGCTTAGGGACTAGGGATGAGCAGTTCTTC.

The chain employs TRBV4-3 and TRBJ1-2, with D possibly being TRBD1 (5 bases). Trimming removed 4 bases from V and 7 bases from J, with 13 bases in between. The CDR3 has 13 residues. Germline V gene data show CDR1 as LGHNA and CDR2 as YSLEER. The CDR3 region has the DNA TGCGCCAGCAGCCCCGGGACTCTCTCTGGCTACACCTTC. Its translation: CASSPGTLSGYTF.

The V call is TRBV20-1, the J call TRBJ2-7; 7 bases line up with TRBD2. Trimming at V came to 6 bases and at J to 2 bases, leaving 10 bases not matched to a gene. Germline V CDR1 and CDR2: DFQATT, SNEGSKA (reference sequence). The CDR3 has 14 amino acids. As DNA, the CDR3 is TGCAGTGCGAGCCCTCTAGCGGTTACCTACGAGCAGTACTTC. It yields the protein CSASPLAVTYEQYF.

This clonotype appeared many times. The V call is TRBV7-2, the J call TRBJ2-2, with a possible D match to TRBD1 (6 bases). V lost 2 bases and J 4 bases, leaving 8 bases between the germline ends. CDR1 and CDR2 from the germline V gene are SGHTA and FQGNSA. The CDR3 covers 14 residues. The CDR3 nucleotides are TGTGCCAGCAGCTTACAGGGGATCACCGGGGAGCTGTTTTTT. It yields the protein CASSLQGITGELFF. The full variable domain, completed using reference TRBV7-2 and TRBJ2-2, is GAGVSQSPSNKVTEKGKDVELRCDPISGHTALYWYRQSLGQGLEFLIYFQGNSAPDKSGLPSDRFSAERTGGSVSTLTIQRTQQEDSAVYLCASSLQGITGELFFGEGSRLTVL.

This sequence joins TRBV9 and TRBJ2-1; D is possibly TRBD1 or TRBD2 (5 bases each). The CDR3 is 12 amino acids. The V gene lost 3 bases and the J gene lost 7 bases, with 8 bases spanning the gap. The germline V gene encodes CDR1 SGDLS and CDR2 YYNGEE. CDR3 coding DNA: TGTGCCAGCAGCGCCGGGGCAAATGAGCAGTTCTTC. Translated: CASSAGANEQFF.

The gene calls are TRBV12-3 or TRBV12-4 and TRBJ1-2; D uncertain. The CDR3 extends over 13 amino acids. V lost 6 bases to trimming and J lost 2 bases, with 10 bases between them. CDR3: CASSWTGNYGYTF. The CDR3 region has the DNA TGTGCCAGCAGCTGGACGGGCAACTATGGCTACACCTTC.

The DNA for the CDR3 is TGTGCCAGCAGCCCGACTAGCGGGAGGTTAAGAGGCGGGGAGCTGTTTTTT. This encodes CASSPTSGRLRGGELFF. J is TRBJ2-2 and V is TRBV6-2 or TRBV6-3, with 13 nucleotides matching TRBD2. Germline values: CDR1 MNHEY, CDR2 SVGEGT. J lost 7 bases, V lost 6 bases, and 11 bases had no gene match. The CDR3 length is 17 residues.

DNA for the CDR3: TGTGCCAGCAGCTTAGGGACACCAGATACGCAGTATTTT. Amino acid sequence: CASSLGTPDTQYF. V is TRBV7-8 and J is TRBJ2-3, with D possibly matching TRBD1 (5 bases). V dropped 1 base and J dropped 4 bases, with 6 bases sitting between them. This CDR3 spans 13 amino acids. Germline lookup yields CDR1 SGHVS and CDR2 FQNEAQ.

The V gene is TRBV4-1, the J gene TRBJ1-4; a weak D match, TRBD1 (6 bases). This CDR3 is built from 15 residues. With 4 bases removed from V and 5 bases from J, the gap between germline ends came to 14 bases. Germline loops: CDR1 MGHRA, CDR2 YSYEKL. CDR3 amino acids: CASSPEQGRNEKLFF. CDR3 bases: TGCGCCAGCAGCCCAGAACAGGGTAGAAATGAAAAACTGTTTTTT.

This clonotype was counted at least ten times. CDR3 nucleotides: TGTGCCAGCAGCCTCCGGGGGGGCAGGGAGACCCAGTACTTC. This gives the protein CASSLRGGRETQYF. The chain is built from TRBV7-2 and TRBJ2-5, with 8 nucleotides matching TRBD2. Germline V gene data show CDR1 as SGHTA and CDR2 as FQGNSA. V gave up 5 bases and J gave up 5 bases; unmatched junction bases: 7. This CDR3 is 14 amino acids long.

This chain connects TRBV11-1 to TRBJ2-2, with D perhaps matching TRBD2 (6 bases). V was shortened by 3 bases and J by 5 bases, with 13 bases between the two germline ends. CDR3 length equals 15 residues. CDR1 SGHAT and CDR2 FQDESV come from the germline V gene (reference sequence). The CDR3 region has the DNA TGTGCCAGCAGCTTTCTGGCGGAGGGTACCGGGGAGCTGTTTTTT. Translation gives CASSFLAEGTGELFF.

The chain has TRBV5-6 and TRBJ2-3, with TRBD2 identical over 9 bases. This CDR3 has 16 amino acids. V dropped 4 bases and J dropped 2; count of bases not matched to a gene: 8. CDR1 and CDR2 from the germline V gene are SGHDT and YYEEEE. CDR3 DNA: TGTGCCAGCAGCCCTAGCGGGACTGTCCTCACAGATACGCAGTATTTT. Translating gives CASSPSGTVLTDTQYF.